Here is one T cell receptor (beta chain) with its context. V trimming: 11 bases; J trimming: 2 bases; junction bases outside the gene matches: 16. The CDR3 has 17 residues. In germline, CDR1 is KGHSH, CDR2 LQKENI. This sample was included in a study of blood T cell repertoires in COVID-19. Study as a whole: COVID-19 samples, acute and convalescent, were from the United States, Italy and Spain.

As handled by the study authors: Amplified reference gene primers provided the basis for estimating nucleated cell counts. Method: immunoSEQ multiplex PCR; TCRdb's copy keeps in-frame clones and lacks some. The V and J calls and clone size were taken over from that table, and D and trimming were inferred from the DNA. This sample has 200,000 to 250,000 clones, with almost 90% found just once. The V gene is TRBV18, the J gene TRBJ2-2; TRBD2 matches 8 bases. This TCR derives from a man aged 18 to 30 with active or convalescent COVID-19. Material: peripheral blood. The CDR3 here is CAAPPPTAGGNTGELFF. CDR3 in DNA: TGTGCCGCCCCTCCACCCACGGCGGGAGGAAACACCGGGGAGCTGTTTTTT.